Given below is one T cell receptor (beta chain) in context. The specificity of this receptor is unknown. No quality values exist for individual bases; no much larger clone is one base distant. This sample stems from a study of CD8 T cells in Susac syndrome (dated by TCRdb to the late 2010s). A note on the overall study: The study used repertoire sequencing to test whether antigen drove CD8+ T cell activation and differentiation in Susac syndrome. The study compared CD8+ T cell repertoire clonality among over 9 healthy donors, approximately 14 Susac syndrome patients and approximately 16 multiple sclerosis patients.

Peripheral blood CD8+ and CD4+ T cells from healthy donors, Susac syndrome patients and multiple sclerosis patients were profiled using high-throughput TCR beta sequencing. The multiple sclerosis controls were treatment-naive patients who had stable or active relapsing-remitting disease and met the revised McDonald criteria. Bulk CD8+ and CD4+ T cells were purified by magnetic negative isolation, whereas CD8+ TEMRA cells were enriched by FACS. Blood was collected in EDTA tubes and processed within 24 hours, with PBMCs isolated through density gradient centrifugation. PBMCs intended for TCR sequencing were frozen in liquid nitrogen and were later thawed in a 37 degrees C water bath. Purity of sorted or isolated CD4+, CD8+ and CD8+ TEMRA cells was at least 90%. The paper's findings and limits, for the study overall: The TCR sequencing and HLA analysis was acknowledged to have included a relatively small number of individuals.

RNA was extracted with the RNeasy kit and roughly 0.45 to 1 ug was reverse transcribed using random hexamers. TCR beta CDR3 regions were amplified with the immunoSEQ multiplex PCR assay covering 54 Vbeta and 13 Jbeta segments. To correct PCR amplification bias, a synthetic template baseline was used for both primer optimization and computational correction. As for how the authors treated the data: Reads were assigned to V, D and J genes according to IMGT and analyzed in immunoSEQ Analyzer, with only productive sequences retained. Clonality was computed as one minus Shannon entropy normalized by log2 of the number of productive unique sequences. Public and private clones were assessed among the 100 most prevalent clones of each patient and control. Clones were defined as Susac-specific if absent from the healthy and MS cohorts, from roughly 1,100 published viral clones and from other ImmuneACCESS disease sequences. TCRdb applied fastp at Q25 and MiXCR to the public reads, then kept only in-frame beta chains. Rows are unified per CDR3 protein, each entry keeping the most common DNA and genes. It is TCRdb's table, rather than the study itself, that gives the V and J calls and clone size. Here the sample has around 130,000 distinct CDR3 sequences; around 85% occur a single time. The ten largest make up roughly 0.53% of the sample.

V was cut back by 0 bases and J by 6 bases, leaving a gap of 14 bases between them. CDR1 MNHEY and CDR2 SVGAGI were looked up in the germline V gene. Its CDR3 holds 15 amino acids, cysteine through phenylalanine. The sequence is cut down to CDR3 DNA, 45 bases in frame from base 1. Input material: CD8+ T cells from PBMCs. The chain is assembled from TRBV6-5 and TRBJ1-2; the D gene is perhaps TRBD1, from 5 matching bases. This TCR was sampled from a human donor with multiple sclerosis. The CDR3 protein is CASSYSRQGLDGYTF. DNA sequence: TGTGCCAGCAGTTACTCTCGGCAGGGTTTAGATGGCTACACCTTC.